Listed below are T cell receptor beta chains from one sample, sequenced in a study of spatial heterogeneity in lung cancer. TCRdb reprocessed the 5' RACE reads with MiXCR, giving one entry per CDR3 protein. Among roughly 120,000 distinct CDR3 sequences, 10% to 15% were seen once, and the ten largest hold around 16%. Here the sequenced sample was PBMCs, taken at follow-up. The source is a male donor with early-stage non-small cell lung cancer. Each CDR3 is given without its conserved first and last residue.

v_gene	CDR3aa
TRBV11-3	ASSAGTGVEKLF
TRBV24-1	ATSDHRTRSLNEQF
TRBV4-3	ASSQDPVQGAGDNSPLH
TRBV11-2	ASSRNRALNEKLF
TRBV5-1	ASSLLSGGASYNEQF
TRBV7-6	ASSPDRVLNQPQH
TRBV28	ASSWGGLNTEAF
TRBV5-1	ASSGNTGIYNSPLH
TRBV9	ASSVEGSTNYGYT
TRBV11-2	ASSLVRWGTGELF
TRBV28	ASSLYRRYSYEQY
TRBV6-2/TRBV6-3	ASSETAASEAF
TRBV19	ASSMAAANTGELF
TRBV13	ASSLVPGPSSNYGYT
TRBV6-4	ASRSQGANEKLF
TRBV25-1	ASSDSSQPQH
TRBV7-6	ASSSGALGSPLH
TRBV27	ASSLSYNSPLH
TRBV4-1	ASSRNTGTSYSEQF
TRBV3-1	ASSRSHSGANVLT
TRBV5-6	ASSFQNRLWKKLF
TRBV18	ASSLLTGPGANVLT
TRBV20-1	SVKQGSNEQF
TRBV29-1	SVSEEQF
TRBV20-1	SARDPGNSPLH
TRBV4-3	ASSQELTRGGNEQF
TRBV13	ASAIGREQY
TRBV7-2	ASTRALQETQY
TRBV19	ASSIDVTGRNEQF
TRBV12-5	ASGLNGNTEAF
TRBV24-1	ATSWAGIGELF
TRBV10-3	AISDRGIREKLF
TRBV4-3	ASSQERTGGTDTQY
TRBV7-6	ASSSQRGGLHEQY
TRBV4-1	ASSQDERGGTDTQY
TRBV7-2	ASSFRFGNGGNTGELF
TRBV5-1	ASSLGPRDGNTGELF
TRBV24-1	ATTDGRGGANEQF
TRBV10-2	ASNGGQGDTQY
TRBV7-2	ASSLAGGTAIYEQY
TRBV11-2	ASSPTFYSTDTQY
TRBV4-1	ASSQTSNSETEAF
TRBV7-9	ASSLGTGRLNTIY
TRBV20-1	SATGRGTDEKLF
TRBV7-9	ASSLAWGRGRETQY
TRBV7-9	ASSRQGGDTQY
TRBV13	ASSLTVLGTDTQY
TRBV28	ASRNNQPQH
TRBV28	ASGYYEQY
TRBV7-3	ASSLQGAHTDTQY
TRBV7-8	ASSSLPGQGLNEQF
TRBV7-2	ASSPPPGMSSYNEQF
TRBV20-1	SARGSRAERGGSYNEQF
TRBV10-3	AISLGQQSNNEQF
TRBV24-1	ATSWDGNEQF
TRBV28	ASGPGSHYGYT
TRBV7-2	ASSLAWNEQF